This TCR beta chain came from a study of CD8 T cell repertoires and HIV-1 epitope variants. In the study overall: Each of Twenty-five Gag and Nef epitope peptides stimulated a separate culture. Epitopes were three Gag families plus Nef HW9 and YT9. An uncultured baseline aliquot held 1M T cells.

This CDR3 has 15 amino acids. J lost 5 bases, V lost 5 bases, and 11 bases had no gene match. Germline assignment: CDR1 SGHTA and CDR2 FQGTGA. Profiling relied on immunoSEQ multiplex PCR, and the TCRdb table lists in-frame clones only, not all of them. The sample has fewer than 6,500 clones, around 70% seen once. Details on this clone: What it recognizes is unknown.

The receptor was derived from a male donor with HIV. Sequencing was carried out using cultured CD8+ T cells derived from PBMCs. The gene calls are TRBV7-3 and TRBJ1-2; 7 nucleotides align to TRBD1. As DNA, the CDR3 is TGTGCCAGCAGCGACGGACAGGTATCGCCGTATGGCTACACCTTC. Amino acids: CASSDGQVSPYGYTF.